This T cell receptor beta chain appears in the sequencing data of a study of regulatory T cells in long-lasting Graves disease. There are a few counts of this clonotype. Construction of TCR beta libraries relied on iRepertoire HTBI primers and on Arm-PCR targeting CDR3 regions. TCRdb passed the multiplex PCR reads through MiXCR, listing each CDR3 protein once. There are some 430,000 distinct CDR3 sequences in the sample; roughly a fifth occur only once, and more than 6% lies in the top ten. The CDR3 runs to 15 residues. V was pared by 2 bases and J by 2 bases, with 7 bases between. The germline V gene has CDR1 SGHTA and CDR2 FQGNSA. Time point in this sample: persistent/refractory GD, antithyroid drugs over 5 years with positive TRAb. PBMC RNA served as the TCR library source.

This TCR derives from a female donor with Graves disease. The chain couples TRBV7-2 to TRBJ2-6, with D possibly TRBD1 on 6 matching bases. The sample consisted of peripheral blood mononuclear cells (PBMCs), taken when the disease was refractory, from a patient treated with antithyroid drugs. The CDR3 DNA reads as TGTGCCAGCAGCTTACAGGGGACTGGGGCCAACGTCCTGACTTTC. Translation gives CASSLQGTGANVLTF.